The table lists the clone carrying this T cell receptor beta chain with a few counts. Its antigen is unidentified. This sample stems from a study of Graves' ophthalmopathy and Graves' hyperthyroidism. Overall study findings and caveats: Detected in blood as well were most expanded thyroid clonotypes with frequency above 0.001. With approximately 88% sensitivity and around 80% specificity, a 13-signature model separated ophthalmopathy from stable hyperthyroidism.

TCR beta CDR3 regions were amplified from RNA transcripts. HTBI primers were used in a first-round RT-PCR, which preceded a second-round multiplex PCR. Using its own MiXCR run on the multiplex PCR reads, TCRdb lists one record per CDR3 protein. The sample records hundreds of thousands of distinct CDR3 sequences, 22% being singletons. Hyperthyroidism is called stable when no ophthalmopathy develops within 18 months of follow-up. It was on clinical symptoms, serum thyroxine, TRAb, thyroid ultrasound and orbital computed tomography that diagnosis relied. Germline values: CDR1 SGHTA, CDR2 FQGNSA. CDR3 length: 15 residues. V was clipped by 4 bases and J by 3 bases, with 16 bases between them.

Material: peripheral blood. The chain links TRBV7-2 to TRBJ2-7; D may match TRBD1 or TRBD2 (6 bases each). The receptor's source is a woman aged 18-29 years with stable Graves' hyperthyroidism. Some clones in this sample may be carry-over from other donors' samples. The CDR3 region has the DNA TGTGCCAGCAGCTCCGGGGGACAAAGTTTCTACGAGCAGTACTTC. Protein: CASSSGGQSFYEQYF.